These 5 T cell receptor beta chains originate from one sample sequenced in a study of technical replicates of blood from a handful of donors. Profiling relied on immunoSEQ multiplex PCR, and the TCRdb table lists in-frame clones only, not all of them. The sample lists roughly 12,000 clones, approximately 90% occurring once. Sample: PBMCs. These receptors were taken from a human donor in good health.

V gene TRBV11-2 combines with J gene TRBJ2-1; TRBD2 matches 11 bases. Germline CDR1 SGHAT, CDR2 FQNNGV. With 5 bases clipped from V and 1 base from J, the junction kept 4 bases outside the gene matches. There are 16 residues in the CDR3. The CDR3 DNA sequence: TGTGCCAGCAGCGTGGGACTAGCGGCATCCTACAATGAGCAGTTCTTC. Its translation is CASSVGLAASYNEQFF.

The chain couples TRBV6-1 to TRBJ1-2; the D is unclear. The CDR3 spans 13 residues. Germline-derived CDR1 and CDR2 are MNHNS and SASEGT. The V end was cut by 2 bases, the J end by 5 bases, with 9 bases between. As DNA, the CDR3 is TGTGCCAGCAGTGAAAGTCTCGAGTATGGCTACACCTTC. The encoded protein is CASSESLEYGYTF.

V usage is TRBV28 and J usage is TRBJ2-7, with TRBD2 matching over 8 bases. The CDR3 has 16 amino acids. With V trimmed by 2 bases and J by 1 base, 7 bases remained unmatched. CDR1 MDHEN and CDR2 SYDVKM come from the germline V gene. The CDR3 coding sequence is TGTGCCAGCAGTTTAGAAGCGGGAGTTGGGTCCTACGAGCAGTACTTC. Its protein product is CASSLEAGVGSYEQYF.

CDR3 region: CAIRDRGTNEKLFF. DNA for the CDR3: TGTGCCATCAGAGACAGGGGAACTAATGAAAAACTGTTTTTT. The chain joins TRBV10-3 to TRBJ1-4; 8 nucleotides match TRBD1. Trimming at V came to 6 bases and at J to 1 base, leaving 1 base not matched to a gene. This CDR3 is 14 amino acids long. Per the germline V gene, CDR1 is ENHRY and CDR2 is SYGVKD.

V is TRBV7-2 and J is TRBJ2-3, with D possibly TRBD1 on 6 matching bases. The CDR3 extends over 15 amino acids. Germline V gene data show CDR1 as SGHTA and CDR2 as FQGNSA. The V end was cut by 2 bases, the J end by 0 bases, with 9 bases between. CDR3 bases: TGTGCCAGCAGCTTACAGGGGATAAGCACAGATACGCAGTATTTT. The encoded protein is CASSLQGISTDTQYF.